One sample yielded the 6 T cell receptor beta chains listed below, sequenced in a study of Ad26.COV2.S vaccination and SARS-CoV-2 variants. Noted treatment: over 15 received Ad26.COV2.S at low or high dose, single or two shots; several received placebo; per-sample allocation not given. Day 63 after the first vaccine or placebo injection was the time point for sampling. Produced via immunoSEQ multiplex PCR; TCRdb's table is partial and in-frame only. The repertoire holds hundreds of thousands of clones, more than 70% seen once, with about 3.1% in the top ten. This sample comprised peripheral blood, obtained in a trial of Ad26.COV2.S vaccine versus placebo. The receptors come from a person between 18 and 60 years old who received the Ad26.COV2.S COVID-19 vaccine or a placebo.

The chain has TRBV7-9 and TRBJ1-1; possible D gene TRBD1, 6 bases. The CDR3 is 14 amino acids. The germline V gene encodes CDR1 SEHNR and CDR2 FQNEAQ (reference sequence). Trimming cost V 5 bases and J 10 bases, with 20 bases left between them. The CDR3 region is CASSTRQEDRVAFF. The CDR3 region has the DNA TGTGCCAGCAGCACCAGACAGGAGGATAGAGTAGCTTTCTTT. The whole variable domain, filled in from reference TRBV7-9 and TRBJ1-1, reads DTGVSQNPRHKITKRGQNVTFRCDPISEHNRLYWYRQTLGQGPEFLTYFQNEAQLEKSRLLSDRFSAERPKGSFSTLEIQRTEQGDSAMYLCASSTRQEDRVAFFGQGTRLTVV.

This clone was counted once. The V and J genes are TRBV5-1 and TRBJ2-2, with 12 bases identical to TRBD2. The J segment lost 4 bases and the V segment lost 5 bases, leaving 6 bases of the junction unmatched. The germline CDR1 and CDR2 sequences are SGHRS and YFSETQ. This CDR3 has 16 amino acids. CDR3 protein: CASRPSGREVTGELFF. For the CDR3, the DNA is TGCGCCAGCAGACCTAGCGGGAGGGAGGTCACCGGGGAGCTGTTTTTT.

The chain uses TRBV5-1 and TRBJ2-3; the match to TRBD2 covers 9 bases. Germline CDR1 reads SGHRS; CDR2 reads YFSETQ. V trimming: 2 bases; J trimming: 3 bases; junction bases outside the gene matches: 4. The CDR3 totals 15 residues. The CDR3 spells CASSLYLAGTDTQYF. The CDR3 nucleotides are TGCGCCAGCAGCTTATACCTAGCGGGGACAGATACGCAGTATTTT.

V is TRBV19 and J is TRBJ2-1; 7 nucleotides match TRBD1. The CDR3 contains 15 residues. Germline V gives CDR1 LNHDA, CDR2 SQIVND (reference sequence). V gave up 3 bases and J gave up 6 bases; unmatched junction bases: 8. The CDR3 loop is CASSIASTGTNEQFF. DNA of the CDR3: TGTGCCAGTAGTATCGCGTCGACAGGGACCAATGAGCAGTTCTTC.

V is TRBV29-1 and J is TRBJ2-5; 8 bases agree with TRBD1. The germline CDR1 and CDR2 sequences are SQVTM and ANQGSEA. V dropped 0 bases and J dropped 2; count of bases not matched to a gene: 11. There are 17 residues in the CDR3. For the CDR3, the DNA is TGCAGCGTTGAAGATTCTCTAGGACAGGGAGGTCAAGAGACCCAGTACTTC. Translated, it gives CSVEDSLGQGGQETQYF.

The rearrangement joins TRBV29-1 to TRBJ1-1; D is uncertain. Germline CDR1 reads SQVTM; CDR2 reads ANQGSEA. Trimming took off 2 bases at V and 1 base at J, with 11 bases between the two ends. The CDR3 runs 14 residues. CDR3 bases: TGCAGCGTTGAAAATCCAGGCTGGAACACTGAAGCTTTCTTT. This encodes CSVENPGWNTEAFF.